This T cell receptor beta chain was sequenced for a study of OX40 agonist ivuxolimab in advanced cancers. Assay: immunoSEQ multiplex PCR; the TCRdb copy retains only in-frame clones and omits some. The sample holds approximately 31,000 clones, around 90% seen once. The CDR3 has 16 amino acids. J gave up 0 bases and V 8 bases, and 7 bases lay outside the gene matches. Germline CDR1 is SGHDT and CDR2 is YYEEEE. V gene TRBV5-6 combines with J gene TRBJ2-6, with 8 bases aligning to TRBD1. This material consisted of CD4+ or CD8+ T cells sorted from blood, taken in a trial of the OX40 agonist ivuxolimab. The clonotype originates from an adult with an advanced solid tumor such as melanoma, head and neck, liver or kidney cancer. The CDR3 protein is CASLDRASSGANVLTF. Written as DNA, the CDR3 is TGTGCCAGTTTGGACAGGGCTAGCTCTGGGGCCAACGTCCTGACTTTC.